This TCR beta chain derives from a study of T cell responses to AZD1222 COVID-19 vaccine. Sequencing used immunoSEQ multiplex PCR; TCRdb keeps in-frame clones, though not all of them. Of about 57,000 clones in the sample, approximately 83% are singletons; the top ten hold about a sixth. Germline V gene data show CDR1 as MNHNS and CDR2 as SASEGT. The CDR3 is 17 residues long. Between the trimmed V and J ends, which lost 1 base and 1 base, there was a span of 16 bases. The sequence came from an adult in good health. The chain carries TRBV6-1 and TRBJ2-5, with a weak D call TRBD2 (6 bases). Material: peripheral blood, obtained on day 0 of AZD1222 vaccination. The CDR3 spells CASSEGGGTGLQETQYF. The DNA of the CDR3 is TGTGCCAGCAGTGAAGGTGGGGGGACGGGACTCCAAGAGACCCAGTACTTC.